In this sample, the clone carrying this TCR beta chain turned up once. Generated by immunoSEQ multiplex PCR, the TCRdb table keeps only in-frame clones and is missing some. The data show about 360,000 clones, roughly 85% seen once. Trimming cost V 6 bases and J 12 bases; bases outside gene matches: 10. The germline V gene has CDR1 SGHAT and CDR2 FQNNGV. The CDR3 length is 14 residues. The sample comes from a study of cytomegalovirus exposure and HLA in healthy donors. The chain combines TRBV11-2 with TRBJ2-1; 11 bases line up with TRBD1. Sequencing input: PBMCs. The TCR comes from a woman younger than 30 in good health and CMV-seronegative. The DNA of the CDR3 is TGTGCCAGCAGTCAAAGGGACAGGGGGTTGGGGCAGTTCTTC. Translated, it gives CASSQRDRGLGQFF.